Below, 9 T cell receptor beta chains from the same sample are listed, as sequenced in a study of T cell repertoires in cytomegalovirus infection. No cognate antigen is known for these TCRs. One entry per CDR3 protein results from TCRdb running MiXCR on the reads. The sample includes around 800,000 distinct CDR3 sequences, approximately 29% seen only once; the top ten take over 10%. This material consisted of cultured CD8+ T cells from PBMCs, taken from culture after CMV antigen stimulation. The origin of the receptors is a human donor in good health (CMV status not recorded). Some clones in this sample may be carry-over from other donors' samples.

Concerning this clonotype itself: Because it lacks the conserved phenylalanine or tryptophan at the end, this CDR3 is likely a read error. The rearrangement uses TRBV7-3 and TRBJ1-1; TRBD1 is a possible D gene (6 bases). The ends were cut back, 6 bases at V and 7 bases at J, with 15 bases in the middle. The germline V gene has CDR1 SGHTA and CDR2 FQGTGA. This CDR3 has 13 amino acids. The CDR3 nucleotides read TGTGCCAGCAGGTTCCCAGGGGAAGTTGAAGCTTTCTGT. Its protein product is CASRFPGEVEAFC.

V is TRBV7-8 and J is TRBJ2-1; 7 nucleotides line up with TRBD2. The CDR3 has 15 amino acids. Germline V gene lookup returns CDR1 SGHVS and CDR2 FQNEAQ. J was trimmed by 3 bases and V by 1 base; bases with no gene match: 3. CDR3 sequence (DNA): TGTGCCAGCAGCTTAGGGCCGGGGGGCTACAATGAGCAGTTCTTC. Translated, it gives CASSLGPGGYNEQFF.

The chain uses TRBV27 and TRBJ2-3, with 9 nucleotides matching TRBD2. J was trimmed by 6 bases and V by 3 bases; bases with no gene match: 10. CDR1 is MNHEY and CDR2 is SMNVEV in the germline V gene (reference sequence). CDR3 length equals 16 residues. The CDR3 coding sequence is TGTGCCAGCAGTTTGGGAGCGGGGGGATCGGCCGATACGCAGTATTTT. Its translation: CASSLGAGGSADTQYF.

The J gene is TRBJ1-1, the V gene TRBV12-3 or TRBV12-4; the D is unclear. V was pared by 6 bases and J by 0 bases, with 8 bases between. The length of the CDR3 is 13 residues. CDR3 amino acids: CASRFGVNTEAFF. In DNA, the CDR3 is TGTGCCAGCAGATTTGGGGTGAACACTGAAGCTTTCTTT.

The V gene is TRBV7-2, the J gene TRBJ2-7; 7 bases map to TRBD2. The J segment lost 2 bases and the V segment lost 5 bases, leaving 6 bases of the junction unmatched. This CDR3 contains 14 residues. Germline CDR1 SGHTA, CDR2 FQGNSA. Written as DNA, the CDR3 is TGTGCCAGCAGCCCCTGGGGGGGGACCTACGAGCAGTACTTC. This sequence encodes CASSPWGGTYEQYF.

This clonotype was counted a few times. The chain couples TRBV6-2 or TRBV6-3 to TRBJ2-7; 12 nucleotides match TRBD1. This CDR3 is built from 14 residues. Germline V gene data show CDR1 as MNHEY and CDR2 as SVGEGT. The trim removed 4 bases at V and 6 bases at J, leaving 4 bases unmatched. CDR3 sequence: CASSSGQGAIEQYF. CDR3 bases: TGTGCCAGCAGTTCGGGACAGGGGGCTATCGAGCAGTACTTC.

CDR3 bases: TGTGCCAGCAGCTTGGGACAGGGCCCCCCAGAGACCCAGTACTTC. It is translated as CASSLGQGPPETQYF. The V and J genes are TRBV7-9 and TRBJ2-5; 9 nucleotides line up with TRBD1. Germline CDR1 SEHNR, CDR2 FQNEAQ (reference sequence). V lost 3 bases to trimming and J lost 4 bases; unmatched junction nucleotides: 6. The CDR3 is 15 amino acids.

This chain joins TRBV7-6 and TRBJ1-6; possibly TRBD1 for D (5 bases). Germline values: CDR1 SGHVS, CDR2 FNYEAQ. CDR3 length: 17 residues. Trimming shortened V by 6 bases and J by 7 bases, and 22 bases separated the two germline ends. The CDR3 DNA reads as TGTGCCAGCAGTTTGGGGCTTGGAGGTACACGGAATTCACCCCTCCACTTT. Its translation is CASSLGLGGTRNSPLHF.

The gene calls are TRBV4-1 and TRBJ2-3; a possible D gene is TRBD2 (6 bases). The CDR3 covers 17 residues. The ends were cut back, 3 bases at V and 0 bases at J, with 16 bases in the middle. Germline CDR1 reads MGHRA; CDR2 reads YSYEKL. CDR3 coding DNA: TGCGCCAGCAGCCATCTTCCCCCCAGCGGGAGCACAGATACGCAGTATTTT. This codes for CASSHLPPSGSTDTQYF.